The clone carrying this T cell receptor beta chain has a count of ten or more. The antigen is undetermined. CDR1 is SQVTM and CDR2 is ANQGSEA in the germline V gene. V lost 4 bases and J lost 0, with 19 bases in between. The CDR3 loop spans 16 amino acids. This sample stems from a study of T-cell reconstitution after alpha-beta-depleted transplantation in children. Study-wide results and limits: After transplant, at about two months, alpha-beta T cells were reportedly derived from several hundred expanded graft clones. It was newly produced T cells that mostly accounted for T-cell counts and diversity one year after transplant. Surviving recipient T cells and thymic progenitors underlay high day-60 TCRbeta diversity in some patients.

The library targeted TCRbeta and was prepared with unique molecular identifiers. MiXCR was run by TCRdb on the PCR reads, yielding one entry per CDR3 protein. The sample contains about 120,000 distinct CDR3 sequences, roughly 23% of which appear only once. Source: PBMCs, mostly from graft donor cells, taken 180 days after TCRalphabeta/CD19-depleted stem cell transplant. The V gene is TRBV29-1, the J gene TRBJ2-7, with D possibly matching TRBD1 (5 bases). The receptor's source is a male patient between 2 and 15 years old who had a stem cell transplant for chronic granulomatous disease, so the T cells may come from the graft donor. CDR3 sequence: CSVVSGWGSSSYEQYF. The CDR3 DNA reads TGCAGCGTTGTCTCAGGGTGGGGATCAAGCTCCTACGAGCAGTACTTC.